This T cell receptor beta chain was sequenced in a study of blood T cell repertoires in COVID-19. CDR1 is SGHNT, CDR2 YYREEE, per germline (reference sequence). The CDR3 totals 16 residues. Between the trimmed V and J ends, which lost 4 bases and 1 base, there was a span of 16 bases. Profiling relied on immunoSEQ multiplex PCR, and the TCRdb table lists in-frame clones only, not all of them. This table holds about 190,000 clones, around 89% found once. The V call is TRBV5-4, the J call TRBJ2-3, with TRBD2 as a possible D gene (6 bases). The sequenced sample consisted of peripheral blood. The sequence was collected from a human donor in a cohort sampled during active COVID-19. The CDR3 DNA follows: TGTGCCAGCAGCCCGTTCGGGAGTGGGGGCACAGATACGCAGTATTTT. It yields the protein CASSPFGSGGTDTQYF.